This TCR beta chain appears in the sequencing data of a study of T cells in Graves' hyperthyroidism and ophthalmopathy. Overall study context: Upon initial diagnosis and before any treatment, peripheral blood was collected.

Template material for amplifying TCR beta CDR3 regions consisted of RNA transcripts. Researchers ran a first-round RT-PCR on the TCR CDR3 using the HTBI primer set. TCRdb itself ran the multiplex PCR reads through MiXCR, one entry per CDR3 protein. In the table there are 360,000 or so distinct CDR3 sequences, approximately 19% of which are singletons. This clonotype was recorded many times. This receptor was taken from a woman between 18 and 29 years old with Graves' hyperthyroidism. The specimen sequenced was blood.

CDR3 coding DNA: TGTGCCAGCAGTTATTCAGGGGACGGGGCCAAAAACATTCAGTACTTC. Protein: CASSYSGDGAKNIQYF. The chain employs TRBV27 and TRBJ2-4; tentative D call: TRBD1 (6 bases). Germline CDR1 and CDR2: MNHEY and SMNVEV (reference sequence). CDR3 length: 16 amino acids. Trimming removed 4 bases at V and 1 base at J, with 14 bases between.